The 2 T cell receptor beta chains presented below share a single source sample, sequenced in a study of shared clonotypes between healthy human individuals. Sequencing used immunoSEQ multiplex PCR; TCRdb keeps in-frame clones, though not all of them. The sample comprises about 820,000 clones, about 91% of which are singletons, and around 24% rests with the top ten. The naive CD8 population came from CD45RO-negative cells selected for CCR7, without terminally differentiated effector memory CD45RA+ cells. Sequencing input: naive CD8+ T cells sorted from blood. The receptors derive from a man in his thirties or forties in good health.

CDR3: CATSRDAAGYEETQYF. The CDR3 bases are TGTGCCACCAGCAGAGATGCCGCCGGTTACGAAGAGACCCAGTACTTC. The chain is built from TRBV15 and TRBJ2-5; D unresolved. V lost 0 bases and J 3 bases, leaving 14 bases between the germline ends. The CDR3 loop spans 16 amino acids. The germline gives CDR1 LNHNV, CDR2 YYDKDF (reference sequence).

This clone was picked up one time. The same CDR3 can be traced to other DNA sequences in this sample. The gene calls are TRBV27 and TRBJ2-1; 15 nucleotides agree with TRBD2. The V segment lost 3 bases and the J segment 8 bases; nucleotides outside the gene matches: 2. CDR1 MNHEY and CDR2 SMNVEV come from the germline V gene (reference sequence). The CDR3 contains 15 residues. The CDR3 spells CASSFGLAGGYEQFF. The DNA for the CDR3 is TGTGCCAGCAGTTTCGGACTAGCGGGAGGGTATGAGCAGTTCTTC.